Shown below are 10 T cell receptor beta chains from a single sample sequenced in a study of blood T cell repertoires in COVID-19. TCRdb's table, derived via immunoSEQ multiplex PCR, lists solely in-frame clones and lacks some. The sample includes over 85,000 clones, roughly 87% of them seen just once. Material: peripheral blood. These TCRs come from an elderly woman with acute or convalescent COVID-19.

The chain recombines TRBV19 with TRBJ1-1; TRBD1 aligns across 7 bases. The CDR3 sequence is 15 residues long. The junction had 5 bases not matched to a gene; V was cut back by 2 bases and J by 2 bases. Germline V gene data show CDR1 as LNHDA and CDR2 as SQIVND (reference sequence). The CDR3 region is CASSIQRTGNTEAFF. The CDR3 DNA sequence: TGTGCCAGTAGTATACAGCGGACAGGTAACACTGAAGCTTTCTTT. Based on the CDR3 plus reference TRBV19 and TRBJ1-1, the full variable domain is DGGITQSPKYLFRKEGQNVTLSCEQNLNHDAMYWYRQDPGQGLRLIYYSQIVNDFQKGDIAEGYSVSREKKESFPLTVTSAQKNPTAFYLCASSIQRTGNTEAFFGQGTRLTVV.

This chain links TRBV2 with TRBJ2-5, with 9 bases that match TRBD2. The CDR3 length is 15 residues. Germline lookup yields CDR1 SNHLY and CDR2 FYNNEI. Losses at the gene ends were 4 bases for V and 9 bases for J; bases not matched to a gene: 12. The CDR3 sequence: CASSGQGLAAVAQYF. For the CDR3, the DNA is TGTGCCAGCAGTGGCCAGGGACTAGCTGCCGTGGCCCAGTACTTC.

This chain connects TRBV9 to TRBJ1-2; 8 positions agree with TRBD1. From germline, CDR1 is SGDLS and CDR2 YYNGEE. The V and J ends lost 0 bases and 4 bases, in that order; junction bases with no gene match: 5. This CDR3 region has 15 residues. DNA for the CDR3: TGTGCCAGCAGCGTAGGGGCAGGGGGCACCTATGGCTACACCTTC. Its translation: CASSVGAGGTYGYTF.

The chain joins TRBV29-1 to TRBJ2-3, with D perhaps matching TRBD2 (6 bases). V shed 1 base and J shed 0 bases, with 11 bases lying between them. Germline CDR1 and CDR2: SQVTM and ANQGSEA. The CDR3 has 15 amino acids. This CDR3 reads CSVEGGAGSTDTQYF. CDR3 nucleotide sequence: TGCAGCGTTGAAGGCGGTGCGGGGAGCACAGATACGCAGTATTTT.

This clone was recorded only once. The gene calls are TRBV18 and TRBJ2-3; 8 bases line up with TRBD2. The CDR3 is 15 residues long. The germline V gene encodes CDR1 KGHSH and CDR2 LQKENI. Trimming removed 1 base from V and 0 bases from J; junction bases left unmatched: 0. In DNA, the CDR3 is TGTGCCAGCTCACCACGCGGGGGGAGCACAGATACGCAGTATTTT. The encoded protein is CASSPRGGSTDTQYF.

The rearrangement links TRBV24-1 to TRBJ2-1; 7 bases line up with TRBD2. Per germline, CDR1 KGHDR and CDR2 SFDVKD. V shed 4 bases, J shed 8 bases, and the junction held 13 bases outside the gene matches. The CDR3 runs to 16 residues. Here the CDR3 DNA reads TGTGCCACCAGTGACCCAGGTTTAGCGGGTAGCGATGAGCAGTTCTTC. It yields the protein CATSDPGLAGSDEQFF.

V usage is TRBV7-2 and J usage is TRBJ1-1, with 8 bases that match TRBD1. The germline V gene encodes CDR1 SGHTA and CDR2 FQGNSA. This CDR3 is built from 14 residues. Trimming cost V 3 bases and J 1 base; bases outside gene matches: 1. The CDR3 reads CASSFDRGNTEAFF. CDR3 bases: TGTGCCAGCAGCTTCGACAGGGGGAACACTGAAGCTTTCTTT.

The gene calls are TRBV6-2 or TRBV6-3 and TRBJ2-2; D is ambiguous. V lost 0 bases to trimming and J lost 8 bases, with 13 bases between them. CDR1 MNHEY and CDR2 SVGEGT come from the germline V gene. This CDR3 is 15 amino acids long. The CDR3 loop reads CASSYSSSVTGELFF. CDR3 in DNA: TGTGCCAGCAGTTACTCGAGCTCGGTTACTGGGGAGCTGTTTTTT.

This rearrangement joins TRBV10-3 to TRBJ1-5, with TRBD1 matching over 8 bases. The junction had 5 bases not matched to a gene; V was cut back by 0 bases and J by 4 bases. Germline lookup yields CDR1 ENHRY and CDR2 SYGVKD. The length of the CDR3 is 16 residues. The chain's CDR3 is CAISESRTGTNQPQHF. CDR3 sequence (DNA): TGTGCCATCAGTGAGTCTCGGACAGGGACTAATCAGCCCCAGCATTTT.

The CDR3 DNA reads TGTGCCAGTAGTATCGGCAGGGGAACTCTGAACACTGAAGCTTTCTTT. This codes for CASSIGRGTLNTEAFF. V gene TRBV19 combines with J gene TRBJ1-1; D may be TRBD1 (6 bases). V dropped 3 bases and J dropped 0 bases, with 14 bases sitting between them. The germline CDR1 and CDR2 sequences are LNHDA and SQIVND (reference sequence). The CDR3 has 16 residues.